Listed below are T cell receptor beta chains from one sample, sequenced in a study of blood T cell repertoires in COVID-19. Profiled with immunoSEQ multiplex PCR; TCRdb holds only in-frame clones, not every one. The data show under 130,000 clones, about four fifths seen once. What was sequenced was peripheral blood. The receptors shown here come from a human donor in a cohort sampled during active COVID-19. Both conserved end residues are part of each CDR3. The D gene is left open where the match is weak. A row's size may be missing; if present it is once, few, many or a size class.

len	v_gene	j_gene	abundance	d_gene	CDR3aa	CDR3nt
13	TRBV5-1	TRBJ1-2	NA	NA	CASSLEGVDGYTF	TGCGCCAGCAGCTTGGAGGGGGTCGATGGCTACACCTTC
14	TRBV5-1	TRBJ1-5	NA	NA	CASSLGGPNQPQHF	TGCGCCAGCAGCCTGGGGGGCCCCAATCAGCCCCAGCATTTT
15	TRBV20-1	TRBJ2-5	NA	NA	CSASSGRGHGETQYF	TGCAGTGCTAGTTCCGGGCGGGGCCATGGGGAGACCCAGTACTTC
15	TRBV7-2	TRBJ1-2	NA	NA	CASSLGVPRGYGYTF	TGTGCCAGCAGCTTAGGGGTTCCGCGGGGCTATGGCTACACCTTC
14	TRBV9	TRBJ1-1	NA	TRBD1	CASSATDRGTEAFF	TGTGCCAGCAGCGCGACGGACAGGGGAACTGAAGCTTTCTTT
13	TRBV12-3/TRBV12-4	TRBJ1-2	NA	TRBD1	CASSFTGGQGYTF	TGTGCCAGCAGTTTTACAGGGGGCCAGGGCTACACCTTC
16	TRBV7-3	TRBJ2-2	once	NA	CASSFLPTGNTGELFF	TGTGCCAGCAGCTTTTTACCCACGGGGAACACCGGGGAGCTGTTTTTT
14	TRBV3-1/TRBV3-2	TRBJ1-2	NA	TRBD1	CASSLGQDNYGYTF	TGTGCCAGCAGCCTGGGACAGGATAACTATGGCTACACCTTC
13	TRBV6-6	TRBJ1-1	NA	NA	CASSLVVNTEAFF	TGTGCCAGCAGTCTAGTAGTGAACACTGAAGCTTTCTTT
10	TRBV13	TRBJ1-5	NA	NA	CANRGQPQHF	TGTGCCAACCGGGGTCAGCCCCAGCATTTT
15	TRBV6-5	TRBJ1-2	NA	NA	CASSYSRDRVYGYTF	TGTGCCAGCAGTTACTCGAGAGACAGAGTATATGGCTACACCTTC
13	TRBV6-5	TRBJ1-5	once	TRBD1	CASSRDSRQPQHF	TGTGCCAGCAGCCGGGACAGCCGGCAGCCCCAGCATTTT
14	TRBV7-9	TRBJ2-5	NA	NA	CASSLSGQGGTQYF	TGTGCCAGCAGCTTATCTGGACAAGGCGGGACCCAGTACTTC
12	TRBV30	TRBJ1-2	NA	TRBD1	CAWYTGGDGYTF	TGTGCCTGGTACACAGGGGGTGATGGCTACACCTTC
16	TRBV19	TRBJ1-5	NA	NA	CASSSTQVISNQPQHF	TGTGCCAGTAGTTCAACCCAGGTGATTAGCAATCAGCCCCAGCATTTT
18	TRBV28	TRBJ1-5	NA	TRBD1	CASSSGQGEGYSNQPQHF	TGTGCCAGCAGTTCCGGACAGGGGGAGGGTTATAGCAATCAGCCCCAGCATTTT
18	TRBV24-1	TRBJ2-2	NA	TRBD1	CATSDPAPGTGNTGELFF	TGTGCCACCAGTGACCCTGCTCCCGGGACAGGAAACACCGGGGAGCTGTTTTTT
14	TRBV6-5	TRBJ2-2	NA	TRBD1	CASSDRANTGELFF	TGTGCCAGCAGCGACAGGGCGAACACCGGGGAGCTGTTTTTT
16	TRBV15	TRBJ2-2	few	NA	CATSRGGSGNTGELFF	TGTGCCACCAGCAGAGGAGGCTCGGGGAACACCGGGGAGCTGTTTTTT
14	TRBV27	TRBJ1-1	once	NA	CASSFSGVGTEAFF	TGTGCCAGCAGTTTTAGCGGAGTGGGCACTGAAGCTTTCTTT
15	TRBV4-3	TRBJ1-2	NA	NA	CASSQDRAGGYGYTF	TGCGCCAGCAGCCAAGATCGGGCGGGGGGCTATGGCTACACCTTC
15	TRBV3-1/TRBV3-2	TRBJ1-6	few	NA	CASSRGTKPNSPLHF	TGTGCCAGCAGCCGTGGGACAAAACCGAATTCACCCCTCCACTTT
13	TRBV6-5	TRBJ1-6	once	TRBD1	CASLTGRNSPLHF	TGTGCCAGTCTGACAGGGAGAAATTCACCCCTCCACTTT
17	TRBV5-4	TRBJ1-2	NA	NA	CASSPTMGSSRNYGYTF	TGTGCCAGCAGCCCCACGATGGGGAGCTCAAGAAACTATGGCTACACCTTC
14	TRBV2	TRBJ1-6	NA	TRBD1	CASSVTGGSSPLHF	TGTGCCAGCAGCGTAACAGGGGGCAGTTCACCCCTCCACTTT
14	TRBV7-8	TRBJ1-2	NA	NA	CASSTRTMGYGYTF	TGTGCCAGCAGCACCCGGACTATGGGCTATGGCTACACCTTC
15	TRBV7-3	TRBJ1-1	NA	TRBD1	CASSANRGRGTEAFF	TGTGCCAGCAGTGCTAACAGGGGACGGGGCACTGAAGCTTTCTTT
17	TRBV21-1	TRBJ1-2	NA	NA	CASSKVEGTLANYGYTF	TGTGCCAGCAGCAAAGTCGAAGGGACTTTAGCTAACTATGGCTACACCTTC
17	TRBV6-2/TRBV6-3	TRBJ1-5	NA	TRBD1	CASSYPDRGLRNQPQHF	TGTGCCAGCAGTTATCCCGACAGGGGGCTTCGCAATCAGCCCCAGCATTTT
15	TRBV6-5	TRBJ2-6	NA	NA	CASSRRSSGANVLTF	TGTGCCAGCAGCCGCCGGTCCTCTGGGGCCAACGTCCTGACTTTC
14	TRBV6-5	TRBJ1-1	few	NA	CASSYSGANTEAFF	TGTGCCAGCAGTTACTCAGGAGCGAACACTGAAGCTTTCTTT
13	TRBV11-2	TRBJ1-2	NA	NA	CASSLMGRRGYTF	TGTGCCAGCAGCTTGATGGGGCGTAGAGGCTACACCTTC
17	TRBV7-9	TRBJ1-2	NA	NA	CASSPSLLVTAAYGYTF	TGTGCCAGCAGCCCCAGTTTATTGGTTACAGCAGCCTATGGCTACACCTTC
12	TRBV12-3/TRBV12-4	TRBJ2-1	NA	NA	CASSVTVNEQFF	TGTGCCAGCAGTGTGACAGTCAATGAGCAGTTCTTC
16	TRBV10-1	TRBJ1-2	few	TRBD1	CASSEVTLDRGYGYTF	TGCGCCAGCAGTGAGGTCACACTGGACAGGGGCTATGGCTACACCTTC
13	TRBV10-1	TRBJ2-7	NA	NA	CASSDPGDHEQYF	TGCGCCAGCAGTGATCCAGGGGACCACGAGCAGTACTTC
18	TRBV24-1	TRBJ2-3	NA	TRBD2	CATSDGGLAGGPGDTQYF	TGTGCCACCAGTGATGGAGGGCTAGCGGGGGGGCCTGGAGATACGCAGTATTTT
16	TRBV6-6	TRBJ2-3	NA	NA	CASSYSVGGRTDTQYF	TGTGCCAGCAGTTACTCGGTGGGGGGGCGCACAGATACGCAGTATTTT
13	TRBV5-1	TRBJ2-7	NA	NA	CASSSGTQLEQYF	TGCGCCAGCAGCTCCGGGACACAACTCGAGCAGTACTTC
14	TRBV5-4	TRBJ2-7	NA	NA	CASSAPGAWGEQYF	TGTGCCAGCAGCGCCCCAGGGGCCTGGGGCGAGCAGTACTTC
14	TRBV7-9	TRBJ2-7	NA	TRBD1	CASSSGQEAYEQYF	TGTGCCAGCAGCTCGGGACAGGAGGCCTACGAGCAGTACTTC
14	TRBV6-5	TRBJ1-1	once	NA	CASSPLGGNTEAFF	TGTGCCAGCAGTCCCCTAGGGGGGAACACTGAAGCTTTCTTT
14	TRBV7-3	TRBJ2-3	NA	NA	CASSLGLIGDTQYF	TGTGCCAGCAGCTTAGGACTCATAGGAGATACGCAGTATTTT
15	TRBV7-9	TRBJ1-1	few	TRBD1	CASSLWTGEDTEAFF	TGTGCCAGCAGCCTTTGGACAGGGGAGGACACTGAAGCTTTCTTT
16	TRBV18	TRBJ2-2	NA	NA	CANTGSYRVLAGELFF	TGTGCCAACACCGGGAGTTATCGGGTTCTTGCCGGGGAGCTGTTTTTT
15	TRBV6-5	TRBJ1-2	NA	NA	CASSYSGTKNYGYTF	TGTGCCAGCAGTTACTCGGGGACAAAGAACTATGGCTACACCTTC
15	TRBV7-9	TRBJ1-5	NA	NA	CASSLGTDSNQPQHF	TGTGCCAGCAGCTTAGGAACAGACAGCAATCAGCCCCAGCATTTT
15	TRBV3-1/TRBV3-2	TRBJ2-7	NA	NA	CASSPGQTLSYEQYF	TGTGCCAGCAGCCCCGGACAGACGCTCTCCTACGAGCAGTACTTC
12	TRBV30	TRBJ1-1	NA	NA	CARSEGGTEAFF	TGTGCCCGGTCGGAGGGGGGGACTGAAGCTTTCTTT
14	TRBV3-1/TRBV3-2	TRBJ1-1	NA	TRBD1	CASSLRGLNTEAFF	TGTGCCAGCAGCCTCAGGGGGCTGAACACTGAAGCTTTCTTT
15	TRBV12-5	TRBJ2-1	NA	TRBD2	CASGLAGGSYNEQFF	TGTGCTAGTGGCCTAGCGGGGGGTTCCTACAATGAGCAGTTCTTC
13	TRBV19	TRBJ2-5	NA	NA	CASRRQSQETQYF	TGTGCCAGTAGGCGACAGTCGCAAGAGACCCAGTACTTC
13	TRBV3-1/TRBV3-2	TRBJ2-7	once	NA	CASSHRTPLEQYF	TGTGCCAGCTCCCATAGGACTCCCCTCGAGCAGTACTTC
17	TRBV5-1	TRBJ2-1	once	NA	CASSLERSGGLDNEQFF	TGCGCCAGCAGCTTGGAACGGTCAGGGGGGCTCGACAATGAGCAGTTCTTC
14	TRBV19	TRBJ1-1	NA	NA	CASSMAGMGTEAFF	TGTGCCAGTAGTATGGCAGGGATGGGGACTGAAGCTTTCTTT
16	TRBV18	TRBJ1-5	NA	TRBD1	CASSPGQGSNNQPQHF	TGTGCCAGCTCACCGGGACAGGGGAGTAACAATCAGCCCCAGCATTTT
15	TRBV5-1	TRBJ1-5	NA	TRBD1	CASSFTGLRGEPQHF	TGCGCCAGCAGCTTTACGGGACTCAGGGGGGAGCCCCAGCATTTT
16	TRBV5-1	TRBJ1-1	NA	NA	CASSYTAGTSNTEAFF	TGCGCCAGCAGCTACACTGCCGGGACATCGAACACTGAAGCTTTCTTT
15	TRBV27	TRBJ1-2	NA	NA	CASGPPGQKGYGYTF	TGTGCCAGCGGGCCCCCGGGACAAAAGGGTTATGGCTACACCTTC
16	TRBV18	TRBJ2-1	NA	NA	CASSPPAGGSYNEQFF	TGTGCCAGCTCACCACCGGCAGGAGGCTCCTACAATGAGCAGTTCTTC